This entry is about one T cell receptor (beta chain). The antigen remains unidentified. CD8 cells classed as naive were CD45RO-negative and positively selected for CCR7, excluding terminally differentiated effector memory CD45RA+ cells. Only Caucasian adults living in Nashville, Tennessee served as donors. The sample originates from a study of shared clonotypes between healthy human individuals. General observations from the study: Limited genetic and exposure-history diversity came from having few donors. When naive CD4 clonotypes were compared across several donors, about 4.9% were shared.

Data came from immunoSEQ multiplex PCR; TCRdb stores just in-frame clones and leaves some out. The sample consists of more than 550,000 clones, 90% to 95% of them appearing once. This CDR3 has 16 amino acids. CDR1 and CDR2 (germline): SGHAT, FQNNGV. Trimming removed 7 bases at V and 3 bases at J, with 22 bases between. Sequencing used naive CD8+ T cells sorted from blood. The chain employs TRBV11-2 and TRBJ2-7, with D maybe TRBD1 (6 bases). The source is a young man in good health. The CDR3 nucleotides read TGTGCCAGCATACCCTTCATGGGGGCTTCAAGCTACGAGCAGTACTTC. Its translation: CASIPFMGASSYEQYF.